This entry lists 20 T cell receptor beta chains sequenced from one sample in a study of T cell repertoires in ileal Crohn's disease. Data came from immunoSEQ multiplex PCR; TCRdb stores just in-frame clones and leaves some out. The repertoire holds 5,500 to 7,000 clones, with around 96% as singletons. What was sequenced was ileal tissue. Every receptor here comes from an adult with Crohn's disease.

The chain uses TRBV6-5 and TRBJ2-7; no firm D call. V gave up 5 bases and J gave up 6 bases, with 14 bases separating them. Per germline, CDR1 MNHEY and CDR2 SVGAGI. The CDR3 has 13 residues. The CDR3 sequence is CASSILPGGEQYV. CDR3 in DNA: TGTGCCAGCAGTATTCTCCCGGGTGGCGAGCAGTACGTC.

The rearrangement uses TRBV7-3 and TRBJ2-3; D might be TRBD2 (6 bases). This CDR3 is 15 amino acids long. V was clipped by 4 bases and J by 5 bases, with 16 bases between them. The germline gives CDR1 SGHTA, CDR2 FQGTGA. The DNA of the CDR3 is TGTGCCAGCAGCTCTGTTGGGGGGAAAGGAGATACGCAGTATTTT. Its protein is CASSSVGGKGDTQYF.

The CDR3: CASSSQPGGRVNTEAFF. CDR3 in DNA: TGCGCCAGCAGCTCCCAGCCCGGGGGGAGGGTGAACACTGAAGCTTTCTTT. The chain carries TRBV5-1 and TRBJ1-1, with a tentative D call TRBD1 (5 bases). The V end lost 3 bases, the J end lost 0 bases, and 18 bases lay between the germline ends. The V gene's germline CDR1 is SGHRS and CDR2 YFSETQ. This CDR3 has 17 amino acids.

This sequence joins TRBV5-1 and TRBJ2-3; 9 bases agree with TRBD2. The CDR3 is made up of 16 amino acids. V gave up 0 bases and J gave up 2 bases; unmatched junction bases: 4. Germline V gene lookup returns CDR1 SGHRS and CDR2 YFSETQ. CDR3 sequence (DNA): TGCGCCAGCAGCTTGGGCGGGACTAGCCCCACAGATACGCAGTATTTT. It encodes CASSLGGTSPTDTQYF. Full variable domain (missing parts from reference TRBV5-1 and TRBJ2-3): KAGVTQTPRYLIKTRGQQVTLSCSPISGHRSVSWYQQTPGQGLQFLFEYFSETQRNKGNFPGRFSGRQFSNSRSEMNVSTLELGDSALYLCASSLGGTSPTDTQYFGPGTRLTVL.

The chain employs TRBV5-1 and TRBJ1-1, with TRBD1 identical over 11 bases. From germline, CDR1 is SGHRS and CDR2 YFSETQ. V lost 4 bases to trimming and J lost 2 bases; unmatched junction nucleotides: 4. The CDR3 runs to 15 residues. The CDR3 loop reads CASSIGTGGNTEAFF. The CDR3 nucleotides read TGCGCCAGCAGCATAGGGACAGGGGGAAACACTGAAGCTTTCTTT.

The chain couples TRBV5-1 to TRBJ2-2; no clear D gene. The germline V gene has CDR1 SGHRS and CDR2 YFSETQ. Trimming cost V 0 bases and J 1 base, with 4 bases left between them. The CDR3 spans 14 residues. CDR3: CASSLAGNTGELFF. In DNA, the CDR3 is TGCGCCAGCAGCTTGGCGGGGAACACCGGGGAGCTGTTTTTT.

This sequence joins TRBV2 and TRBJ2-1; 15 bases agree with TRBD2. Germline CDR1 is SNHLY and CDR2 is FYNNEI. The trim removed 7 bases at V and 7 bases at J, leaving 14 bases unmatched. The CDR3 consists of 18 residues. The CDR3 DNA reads TGTGCCAGCACCCCCTATAGGACTAGCGGGGGGGCTGGGAATGAGCAGTTCTTC. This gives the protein CASTPYRTSGGAGNEQFF.

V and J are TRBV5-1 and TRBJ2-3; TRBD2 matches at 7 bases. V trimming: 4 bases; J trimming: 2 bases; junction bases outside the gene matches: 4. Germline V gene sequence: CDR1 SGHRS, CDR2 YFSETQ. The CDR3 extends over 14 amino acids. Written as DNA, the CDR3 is TGCGCCAGCAGCGTCGCGGGGGACACAGATACGCAGTATTTT. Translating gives CASSVAGDTDTQYF. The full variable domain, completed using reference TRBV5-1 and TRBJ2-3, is KAGVTQTPRYLIKTRGQQVTLSCSPISGHRSVSWYQQTPGQGLQFLFEYFSETQRNKGNFPGRFSGRQFSNSRSEMNVSTLELGDSALYLCASSVAGDTDTQYFGPGTRLTVL.

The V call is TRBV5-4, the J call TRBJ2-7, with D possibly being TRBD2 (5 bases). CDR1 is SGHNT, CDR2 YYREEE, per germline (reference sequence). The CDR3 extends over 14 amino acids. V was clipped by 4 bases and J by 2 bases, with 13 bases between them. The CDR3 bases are TGTGCCAGCAGCCCTGAGCGGAATACCTACGAGCAGTACGTC. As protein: CASSPERNTYEQYV.

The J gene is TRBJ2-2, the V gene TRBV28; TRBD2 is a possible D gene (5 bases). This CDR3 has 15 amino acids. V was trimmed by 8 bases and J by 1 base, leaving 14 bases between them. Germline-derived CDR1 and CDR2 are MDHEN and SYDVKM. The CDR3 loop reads CASCGLPLNTGELFF. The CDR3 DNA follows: TGTGCCAGCTGCGGGCTGCCCTTGAACACCGGGGAGCTGTTTTTT.

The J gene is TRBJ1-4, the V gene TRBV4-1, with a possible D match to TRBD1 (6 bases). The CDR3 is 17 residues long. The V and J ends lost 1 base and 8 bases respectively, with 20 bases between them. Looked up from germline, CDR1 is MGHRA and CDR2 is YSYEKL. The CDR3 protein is CASSQARRTAFGEKLFF. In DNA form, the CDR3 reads TGCGCCAGCAGCCAAGCGCGCCGGACAGCTTTTGGGGAAAAACTGTTTTTT.

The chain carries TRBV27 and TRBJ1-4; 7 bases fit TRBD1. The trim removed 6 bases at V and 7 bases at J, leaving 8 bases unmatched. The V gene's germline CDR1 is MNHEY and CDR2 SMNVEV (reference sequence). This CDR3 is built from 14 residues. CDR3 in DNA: TGTGCCAGCAGCCGCACAGGGGTGGTTGAAAAACTGTTTTTT. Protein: CASSRTGVVEKLFF.

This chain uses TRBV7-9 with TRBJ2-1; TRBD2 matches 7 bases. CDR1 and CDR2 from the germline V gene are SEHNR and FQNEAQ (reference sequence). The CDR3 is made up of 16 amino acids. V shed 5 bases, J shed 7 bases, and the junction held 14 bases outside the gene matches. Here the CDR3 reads CASSPSLGGSRNEQFF. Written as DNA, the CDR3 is TGTGCCAGCAGCCCATCCCTGGGGGGGAGTAGGAATGAGCAGTTCTTC.

CDR3 amino acids: CASILAGELFF. The CDR3 region has the DNA TGTGCCAGCATACTAGCCGGGGAGCTGTTTTTT. The chain combines TRBV6-1 with TRBJ2-2; maybe TRBD2 (5 bases). V was clipped by 7 bases and J by 6 bases, with 6 bases between them. This CDR3 is built from 11 residues. The germline gives CDR1 MNHNS, CDR2 SASEGT.

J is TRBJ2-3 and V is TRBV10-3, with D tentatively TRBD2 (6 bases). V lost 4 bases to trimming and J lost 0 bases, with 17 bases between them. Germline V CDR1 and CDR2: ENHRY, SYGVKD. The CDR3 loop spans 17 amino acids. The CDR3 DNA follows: TGTGCCATCAGTGGCTCTCGGGACTTTTTCAGCACAGATACGCAGTATTTT. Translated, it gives CAISGSRDFFSTDTQYF.

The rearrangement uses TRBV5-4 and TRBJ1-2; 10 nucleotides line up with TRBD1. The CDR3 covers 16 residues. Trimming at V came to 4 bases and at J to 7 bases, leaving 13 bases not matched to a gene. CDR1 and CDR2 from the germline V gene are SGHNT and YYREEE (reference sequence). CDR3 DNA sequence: TGTGCCAGCAGCACTCAAACCGGGACAGGGGTTTTTGGCTACACCTTC. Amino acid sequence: CASSTQTGTGVFGYTF.

In DNA, the CDR3 is TGTGCCAGCAGCCCTTTGGACAGGGGGCTTGTCGATGAGCAGTTCTTC. This sequence encodes CASSPLDRGLVDEQFF. V gene TRBV4-2 combines with J gene TRBJ2-1; TRBD1 matches at 11 bases. CDR1 is LGHNA and CDR2 is YNFKEQ in the germline V gene. The CDR3 runs 16 residues. Trimming at V came to 4 bases and at J to 8 bases, leaving 10 bases not matched to a gene.

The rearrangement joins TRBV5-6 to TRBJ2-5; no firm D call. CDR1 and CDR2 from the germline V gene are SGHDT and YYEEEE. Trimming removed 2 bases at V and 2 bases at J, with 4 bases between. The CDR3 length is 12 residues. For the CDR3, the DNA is TGTGCCAGCAGCTTTCGTCAAGAGACCCAGTACTTC. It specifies CASSFRQETQYF. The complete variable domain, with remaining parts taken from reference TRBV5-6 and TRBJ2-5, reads DAGVTQSPTHLIKTRGQQVTLRCSPKSGHDTVSWYQQALGQGPQFIFQYYEEEERQRGNFPDRFSGHQFPNYSSELNVNALLLGDSALYLCASSFRQETQYFGPGTRLLVL.

CDR3 coding DNA: TGTGCCGCGGGGCAGGGAGTCTATGGCTACACCTTC. Translation: CAAGQGVYGYTF. This chain uses TRBV28 with TRBJ1-2, with D perhaps TRBD1 (5 bases). The CDR3 is 12 amino acids. V lost 11 bases, J lost 4 bases, and 14 bases lay in between. The germline CDR1 and CDR2 sequences are MDHEN and SYDVKM.

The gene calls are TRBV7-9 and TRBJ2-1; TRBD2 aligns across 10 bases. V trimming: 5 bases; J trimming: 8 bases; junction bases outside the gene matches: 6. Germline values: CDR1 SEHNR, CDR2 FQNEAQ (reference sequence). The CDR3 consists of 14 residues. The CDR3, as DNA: TGTGCCAGCAGCCCTAGCGGGGGTTTGGATGAGCAGTTCTTC. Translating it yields CASSPSGGLDEQFF.